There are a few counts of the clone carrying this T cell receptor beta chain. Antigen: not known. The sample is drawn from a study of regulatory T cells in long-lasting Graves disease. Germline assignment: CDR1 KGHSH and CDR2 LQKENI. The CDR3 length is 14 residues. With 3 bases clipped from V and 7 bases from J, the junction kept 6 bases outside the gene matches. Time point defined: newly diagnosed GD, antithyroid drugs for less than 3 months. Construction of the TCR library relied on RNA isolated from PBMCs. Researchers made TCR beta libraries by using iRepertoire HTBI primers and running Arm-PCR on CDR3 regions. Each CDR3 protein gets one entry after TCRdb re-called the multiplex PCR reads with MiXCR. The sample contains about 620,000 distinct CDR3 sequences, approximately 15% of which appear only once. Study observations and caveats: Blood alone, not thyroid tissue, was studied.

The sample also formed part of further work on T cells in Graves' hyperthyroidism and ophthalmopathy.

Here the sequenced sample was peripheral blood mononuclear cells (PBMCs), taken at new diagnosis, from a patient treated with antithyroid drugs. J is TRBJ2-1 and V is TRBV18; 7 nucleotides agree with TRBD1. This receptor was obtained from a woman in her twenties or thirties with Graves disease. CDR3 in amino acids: CASSPSTGYNEQFF. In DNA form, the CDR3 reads TGTGCCAGCTCACCTTCGACAGGGTATAATGAGCAGTTCTTC. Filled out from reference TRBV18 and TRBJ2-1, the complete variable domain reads NAGVMQNPRHLVRRRGQEARLRCSPMKGHSHVYWYRQLPEEGLKFMVYLQKENIIDESGMPKERFSAEFPKEGPSILRIQQVVRGDSAAYFCASSPSTGYNEQFFGPGTRLTVL.